This is a list of T cell receptor beta chains from one sample in a study of blood T cell repertoires in COVID-19. The data were produced by immunoSEQ multiplex PCR, yet TCRdb's version contains in-frame clones alone and is incomplete. The sample lists roughly 80,000 clones, approximately 89% occurring once. Sequences were obtained from peripheral blood. The receptors stem from a woman aged 60-70 years with acute or convalescent COVID-19. CDR3s include the opening cysteine and the closing phenylalanine or tryptophan.

j_call: TRBJ2-3; v_call: TRBV29-1; cdr3_aa: CSVVVGGLTDTQYF
j_call: TRBJ2-5; v_call: TRBV9; cdr3_aa: CASSVAGDSRTGETQYF
j_call: TRBJ1-1; v_call: TRBV14; cdr3_aa: CASSQGRQGTEAFF
j_call: TRBJ2-7; v_call: TRBV18; cdr3_aa: CASSRDLAYEQYF
j_call: TRBJ1-2; v_call: TRBV19; cdr3_aa: CASSPWDTATNYGYTF
j_call: TRBJ2-2; v_call: TRBV7-3; cdr3_aa: CASSLTGNTGELFF
j_call: TRBJ1-4; v_call: TRBV28; cdr3_aa: CASSQHRGSTNEKLFF
j_call: TRBJ2-1; v_call: TRBV30; cdr3_aa: CASRTGGFYNEQFF
j_call: TRBJ2-4; v_call: TRBV5-1; cdr3_aa: CASSREQGENIQYF
j_call: TRBJ2-5; v_call: TRBV7-3; cdr3_aa: CASSQGKQETQYF
j_call: TRBJ2-7; v_call: TRBV12-3/TRBV12-4; cdr3_aa: CASSSRYEQYF
j_call: TRBJ2-1; v_call: TRBV15; cdr3_aa: CATSSDNEQFF
j_call: TRBJ2-3; v_call: TRBV5-1; cdr3_aa: CASSESSLGPTDTQYF
j_call: TRBJ2-7; v_call: TRBV27; cdr3_aa: CASRVLGQGSSYEQYF
j_call: TRBJ2-7; v_call: TRBV6-2/TRBV6-3; cdr3_aa: CASSYGQGSLPREQYF
j_call: TRBJ2-1; v_call: TRBV7-2; cdr3_aa: CASSLSRGSYNEQFF
j_call: TRBJ2-5; v_call: TRBV5-1; cdr3_aa: CASSVGTSGSRETQYF
j_call: TRBJ1-1; v_call: TRBV4-2; cdr3_aa: CASTQTGGGTEAFF
j_call: TRBJ2-1; v_call: TRBV6-5; cdr3_aa: CASSRGRGPYNEQFF
j_call: TRBJ2-1; v_call: TRBV11-2; cdr3_aa: CASSPLANPDNEQFF
j_call: TRBJ1-1; v_call: TRBV6-2/TRBV6-3; cdr3_aa: CASSSQGGANTEAFF
j_call: TRBJ1-6; v_call: TRBV7-2; cdr3_aa: CASSLRGRNSPLHF
j_call: TRBJ2-2; v_call: TRBV19; cdr3_aa: CASSIDLLLYGELFF
j_call: TRBJ2-7; v_call: TRBV6-1; cdr3_aa: CASSESTGGREQYF
j_call: TRBJ2-2; v_call: TRBV3-1/TRBV3-2; cdr3_aa: CASSQDSGTSDTGELFF
j_call: TRBJ2-1; v_call: TRBV2; cdr3_aa: CASTPSSGSLLYNEQFF
j_call: TRBJ2-1; v_call: TRBV4-2; cdr3_aa: CASSQGVGDRHNEQFF
j_call: TRBJ2-7; v_call: TRBV6-4; cdr3_aa: CASSALRYEQYF
j_call: TRBJ2-5; v_call: TRBV9; cdr3_aa: CASSVTGDSSTQYF
j_call: TRBJ1-6; v_call: TRBV28; cdr3_aa: CASSLSTGGSNSPLHF
j_call: TRBJ1-1; v_call: TRBV5-1; cdr3_aa: CASSVPRDTEAFF
j_call: TRBJ2-2; v_call: TRBV5-6; cdr3_aa: CASSHRDSLNTGELFF
j_call: TRBJ2-1; v_call: TRBV7-2; cdr3_aa: CASSLLQGEAGEQFF
j_call: TRBJ2-7; v_call: TRBV6-5; cdr3_aa: CASSPDRDRVYEQYF
j_call: TRBJ2-1; v_call: TRBV15; cdr3_aa: CATSSRGRASYNEQFF
j_call: TRBJ1-1; v_call: TRBV3-1/TRBV3-2; cdr3_aa: CASSQIQGAVTEAFF
j_call: TRBJ1-2; v_call: TRBV5-1; cdr3_aa: CASTPDSLDGYTF
j_call: TRBJ1-2; v_call: TRBV3-1/TRBV3-2; cdr3_aa: CASSQGSSNYGYTF
j_call: TRBJ1-2; v_call: TRBV4-3; cdr3_aa: CASSPQGTNGYTF
j_call: TRBJ2-1; v_call: TRBV24-1; cdr3_aa: CATSDTGGSYNEQFF
j_call: TRBJ2-5; v_call: TRBV4-1; cdr3_aa: CASSQDTGLAGGQETQYF
j_call: TRBJ2-3; v_call: TRBV7-2; cdr3_aa: CASSFAGVSVDTQYF
j_call: TRBJ1-3; v_call: TRBV28; cdr3_aa: CASSSGSGNTIYF
j_call: TRBJ2-3; v_call: TRBV19; cdr3_aa: CASSPGTSFPDTQYF
j_call: TRBJ2-7; v_call: TRBV18; cdr3_aa: CASSPTGVEQYF
j_call: TRBJ1-4; v_call: TRBV5-4; cdr3_aa: CASSPSGGNEKLFF
j_call: TRBJ2-2; v_call: TRBV19; cdr3_aa: CASSLHRGRTGELFF
j_call: TRBJ1-1; v_call: TRBV30; cdr3_aa: CAWSLLGKGGTEAFF
j_call: TRBJ1-1; v_call: TRBV11-1; cdr3_aa: CASSRDMNTEAFF
j_call: TRBJ1-2; v_call: TRBV14; cdr3_aa: CASSQDRDYGYTF
j_call: TRBJ2-3; v_call: TRBV7-3; cdr3_aa: CASSLMAPPDTQYF
j_call: TRBJ2-3; v_call: TRBV29-1; cdr3_aa: CSVDINEDTQYF
j_call: TRBJ2-1; v_call: TRBV4-1; cdr3_aa: CASSQEGGLAPWDEQFF
j_call: TRBJ1-6; v_call: TRBV27; cdr3_aa: CASSLWGGLNSPLHF
j_call: TRBJ2-3; v_call: TRBV7-9; cdr3_aa: CASSLEGVKADTQYF
j_call: TRBJ1-1; v_call: TRBV29-1; cdr3_aa: CTLGRRMNTEAFF
j_call: TRBJ2-1; v_call: TRBV4-2; cdr3_aa: CASSQQTSGSRNEQFF